The 5 T cell receptor beta chains listed next were all sequenced from one sample in a study of identical twins. TCRdb re-derived calls from the 5' RACE reads in MiXCR, one entry per CDR3 protein. Of roughly 1.6 million distinct CDR3 sequences detected, about 32% appear once; the ten largest clones hold 0.25% to 0.3%. Sequenced input: cord blood. These receptors originate from a newborn girl in good health.

The rearrangement links TRBV5-1 to TRBJ1-1; 10 bases match TRBD1. The trim removed 5 bases at V and 6 bases at J, leaving 7 bases unmatched. This CDR3 contains 14 residues. The V gene's germline CDR1 is SGHRS and CDR2 YFSETQ. The CDR3 nucleotides read TGCGCCAGCAGTCGCGGGACAGGGGAACCTGAAGCTTTCTTT. It translates to CASSRGTGEPEAFF.

This clonotype was recorded a few times. The chain joins TRBV7-9 to TRBJ2-1; 10 nucleotides agree with TRBD1. This CDR3 spans 15 amino acids. Germline V gene data show CDR1 as SEHNR and CDR2 as FQNEAQ (reference sequence). V was pared by 3 bases and J by 8 bases, with 7 bases of the junction left unmatched. The CDR3 nucleotides read TGTGCCAGCAGCTTTCGGGGACAGGGGTTTTATGAGCAGTTCTTC. Protein sequence: CASSFRGQGFYEQFF.

This clonotype appeared a few times. The CDR3: CASSLVPGTGGNEQFF. CDR3 DNA: TGCGCCAGCAGCTTGGTTCCCGGGACAGGGGGCAATGAGCAGTTCTTC. V usage is TRBV5-1 and J usage is TRBJ2-1; 11 bases map to TRBD1. Germline V gene sequence: CDR1 SGHRS, CDR2 YFSETQ. The CDR3 sequence is 16 residues long. The junction had 5 bases not matched to a gene; V was cut back by 0 bases and J by 6 bases.

The chain carries TRBV15 and TRBJ2-5, with 7 bases lining up with TRBD2. V was pared by 0 bases and J by 11 bases, with 15 bases of the junction left unmatched. There are 16 residues in the CDR3. Germline V gene sequence: CDR1 LNHNV, CDR2 YYDKDF (reference sequence). The CDR3 DNA follows: TGTGCCACCAGCAGAGAGCCCCCCACTAATCTAGCGGAACAGTACTTC. Translating gives CATSREPPTNLAEQYF.

V usage is TRBV4-1 and J usage is TRBJ2-6; D remains unclear. CDR3 length: 18 residues. CDR1 is MGHRA, CDR2 YSYEKL, per germline. The V gene lost 0 bases and the J gene lost 2 bases, with 14 bases spanning the gap. CDR3 DNA: TGCGCCAGCAGCCAAGATAAGAACAGAGCAGCTGGGGCCAACGTCCTGACTTTC. Its translation: CASSQDKNRAAGANVLTF.